This is a list of T cell receptor beta chains from one sample in a study of T-cell memory formation after mild COVID-19. TCRdb recomputed calls from the 5' RACE reads with MiXCR, one row per CDR3 protein. The data contain 400,000 or so distinct CDR3 sequences, 20% to 25% of them singletons. The sample taken for sequencing was PBMCs or a T cell subset sorted from them (not recorded which). The source is an adult woman who had mild COVID-19 (a few samples of this study predate the infection). Cell type and time point are not known. The CDR3 runs from the conserved cysteine through the conserved F or W. A D gene is named only where the DNA matches it firmly. Size values are once, few and many counts, or a class for expanded clones, and some rows have none.

CDR3nt: TGTGCCAGCAGTTTAGCAGGGAGAGGCTATGGCTACACCTTC; CDR3aa: CASSLAGRGYGYTF; d_gene: -; j_gene: TRBJ1-2; len: 14; abundance: -; v_gene: TRBV27
CDR3nt: TGCAGCGTCTGGGGGGGCCTCACAGATACGCAGTATTTT; CDR3aa: CSVWGGLTDTQYF; d_gene: -; j_gene: TRBJ2-3; len: 13; abundance: many; v_gene: TRBV29-1
CDR3nt: TGCAGCGTTGAGGGCAGGGAAGGAACCTACGAGCAGTACTTC; CDR3aa: CSVEGREGTYEQYF; d_gene: -; j_gene: TRBJ2-7; len: 14; abundance: -; v_gene: TRBV29-1
CDR3nt: TGTGCCAGCAGCTTTGCGGGGGGCTACAATGAGCAGTTCTTC; CDR3aa: CASSFAGGYNEQFF; d_gene: TRBD2; j_gene: TRBJ2-1; len: 14; abundance: few; v_gene: TRBV7-3
CDR3nt: TGTGCCAGCAGAAGAACAGCGAACACCGGGGAGCTGTTTTTT; CDR3aa: CASRRTANTGELFF; d_gene: -; j_gene: TRBJ2-2; len: 14; abundance: few; v_gene: TRBV6-2/TRBV6-3
CDR3nt: TGTGCCAGCAGCTTGTCGAGGGTTGAAAAACTGTTTTTT; CDR3aa: CASSLSRVEKLFF; d_gene: -; j_gene: TRBJ1-4; len: 13; abundance: few; v_gene: TRBV11-2
CDR3nt: TGTGCCAGCAGCCACGAAATAGAGACCCAGTACTTC; CDR3aa: CASSHEIETQYF; d_gene: -; j_gene: TRBJ2-5; len: 12; abundance: few; v_gene: TRBV6-2/TRBV6-3
CDR3nt: TGCGCCAGCAGCCAGACTACTCAGGGGGGCGGTGATGAGCAGTTCTTC; CDR3aa: CASSQTTQGGGDEQFF; d_gene: -; j_gene: TRBJ2-1; len: 16; abundance: once; v_gene: TRBV4-3
CDR3nt: TGTGCCTGGAAGAGGCGGGGGGAACAGGCCGGGGAGCTGTTTTTT; CDR3aa: CAWKRRGEQAGELFF; d_gene: TRBD2; j_gene: TRBJ2-2; len: 15; abundance: -; v_gene: TRBV30
CDR3nt: TGTGCCAGCAGTGACGCCTTCGGCTACACCTTC; CDR3aa: CASSDAFGYTF; d_gene: -; j_gene: TRBJ1-2; len: 11; abundance: -; v_gene: TRBV12-3/TRBV12-4
CDR3nt: TGTGCCAGCAGTGACCGATGGACAGGGGTGGAGACCCAGTACTTC; CDR3aa: CASSDRWTGVETQYF; d_gene: TRBD1; j_gene: TRBJ2-5; len: 15; abundance: few; v_gene: TRBV12-3/TRBV12-4
CDR3nt: TGTGCCAGCAGTATCGACAGGGCCTACGAGCAGTACTTC; CDR3aa: CASSIDRAYEQYF; d_gene: TRBD1; j_gene: TRBJ2-7; len: 13; abundance: -; v_gene: TRBV27
CDR3nt: TGTGCCACCAGTGAACCCGGGACAGGAGGCTACGAGCAGTACTTC; CDR3aa: CATSEPGTGGYEQYF; d_gene: TRBD1; j_gene: TRBJ2-7; len: 15; abundance: -; v_gene: TRBV24-1
CDR3nt: TGTGCCAGCAGCCCCCTCGGGGGCCGGAGCTCCTACGAGCAGTACTTC; CDR3aa: CASSPLGGRSSYEQYF; d_gene: -; j_gene: TRBJ2-7; len: 16; abundance: -; v_gene: TRBV7-2
CDR3nt: TGCAGCGTTGGGTTCCGGGACATTCCCTACGAGCAGTACTTC; CDR3aa: CSVGFRDIPYEQYF; d_gene: -; j_gene: TRBJ2-7; len: 14; abundance: few; v_gene: TRBV29-1
CDR3nt: TGCGCCAGCAGCTTCAGACAGGATTCGAACACTGAAGCTTTCTTT; CDR3aa: CASSFRQDSNTEAFF; d_gene: -; j_gene: TRBJ1-1; len: 15; abundance: many; v_gene: TRBV5-1
CDR3nt: TGTGCCAGCAGCCTTCCGGGACAGGGACGTTCGGGGGAGCAGTACTTC; CDR3aa: CASSLPGQGRSGEQYF; d_gene: TRBD1; j_gene: TRBJ2-7; len: 16; abundance: few; v_gene: TRBV14
CDR3nt: TGTGCCAGCAGCTTAACCCGGGGACTAGCGGGGGCGTACGAGCAGTACTTC; CDR3aa: CASSLTRGLAGAYEQYF; d_gene: TRBD2; j_gene: TRBJ2-7; len: 17; abundance: -; v_gene: TRBV7-2
CDR3nt: TGTGCCAGCAGCTTAGTCGGGGTGGAGAACACTGAAGCTTTCTTT; CDR3aa: CASSLVGVENTEAFF; d_gene: -; j_gene: TRBJ1-1; len: 15; abundance: many; v_gene: TRBV7-6
CDR3nt: TGCGCCAGCAGCCCGAGAGGACAGGGGGCCAACTATTACGAGCAGTACTTC; CDR3aa: CASSPRGQGANYYEQYF; d_gene: TRBD1; j_gene: TRBJ2-7; len: 17; abundance: -; v_gene: TRBV4-1
CDR3nt: TGTGCCAGCACCCAGACGGGGCAGGTTAAGGGCTACACCTTC; CDR3aa: CASTQTGQVKGYTF; d_gene: -; j_gene: TRBJ1-2; len: 14; abundance: -; v_gene: TRBV6-5
CDR3nt: TGTGCCACCAGTGACCCCCACAGCTCCTACAATGAGCAGTTCTTC; CDR3aa: CATSDPHSSYNEQFF; d_gene: -; j_gene: TRBJ2-1; len: 15; abundance: few; v_gene: TRBV24-1
CDR3nt: TGTGCCAGCAGCCGGACAGGGGAGTACGAGCAGTACTTC; CDR3aa: CASSRTGEYEQYF; d_gene: TRBD1; j_gene: TRBJ2-7; len: 13; abundance: few; v_gene: TRBV6-6
CDR3nt: TGCAGCATAAGAGGGGCCCACAATGAGCAGTTCTTC; CDR3aa: CSIRGAHNEQFF; d_gene: -; j_gene: TRBJ2-1; len: 12; abundance: -; v_gene: TRBV20-1
CDR3nt: TGTGCCAGCAGCTTATCTCAAGGAAACTATGGCTACACCTTC; CDR3aa: CASSLSQGNYGYTF; d_gene: -; j_gene: TRBJ1-2; len: 14; abundance: -; v_gene: TRBV11-3
CDR3nt: TGTGCCAGCCGAGAACAACTGTCAGCCAAAAACATTCAGTACTTC; CDR3aa: CASREQLSAKNIQYF; d_gene: -; j_gene: TRBJ2-4; len: 15; abundance: -; v_gene: TRBV6-5
CDR3nt: TGCAGTGCTACCCTGGGACTAGCGGCTTACAATGAGCAGTTCTTC; CDR3aa: CSATLGLAAYNEQFF; d_gene: TRBD2; j_gene: TRBJ2-1; len: 15; abundance: few; v_gene: TRBV20-1
CDR3nt: TGTGCCAGCAGTGAAGGACGGACCGGGGAGCTGTTTTTT; CDR3aa: CASSEGRTGELFF; d_gene: -; j_gene: TRBJ2-2; len: 13; abundance: -; v_gene: TRBV2
CDR3nt: TGTGCCAGCAGGCCTAGACAGGGGTCGGACACTGAAGCTTTCTTT; CDR3aa: CASRPRQGSDTEAFF; d_gene: TRBD1; j_gene: TRBJ1-1; len: 15; abundance: -; v_gene: TRBV12-3/TRBV12-4
CDR3nt: TGCAGTGCTACCAATAATGAGCAGTTCTTC; CDR3aa: CSATNNEQFF; d_gene: -; j_gene: TRBJ2-1; len: 10; abundance: -; v_gene: TRBV20-1
CDR3nt: TGTGCCACTGAGGGGGGAGGGCCGATCTCTGAGCAGTTCTTC; CDR3aa: CATEGGGPISEQFF; d_gene: -; j_gene: TRBJ2-1; len: 14; abundance: few; v_gene: TRBV12-3/TRBV12-4
CDR3nt: TGTGCCAGCAGCTTAGAAGGGTGGAGGACTGAAGCTTTCTTT; CDR3aa: CASSLEGWRTEAFF; d_gene: -; j_gene: TRBJ1-1; len: 14; abundance: few; v_gene: TRBV7-9
CDR3nt: TGTGCCAGCAGACGTGGACAGGGTCATTCACCCCTCCACTTT; CDR3aa: CASRRGQGHSPLHF; d_gene: TRBD1; j_gene: TRBJ1-6; len: 14; abundance: few; v_gene: TRBV12-3/TRBV12-4
CDR3nt: TGTGCCAGCAGTTTACGGGTTGGCACCAACTATGGCTACACCTTC; CDR3aa: CASSLRVGTNYGYTF; d_gene: -; j_gene: TRBJ1-2; len: 15; abundance: -; v_gene: TRBV27
CDR3nt: TGTGCCAGCTCGCGACAACGGAGGGGCTCTGGGGCCAACGTCCTGACTTTC; CDR3aa: CASSRQRRGSGANVLTF; d_gene: -; j_gene: TRBJ2-6; len: 17; abundance: -; v_gene: TRBV18
CDR3nt: TGTGCCTGGAGTGTATCCGGGAGCTACAATCAGCCCCAGCATTTT; CDR3aa: CAWSVSGSYNQPQHF; d_gene: -; j_gene: TRBJ1-5; len: 15; abundance: few; v_gene: TRBV30
CDR3nt: TGTGCCAGCAGCAAGGGACTAGCTAACTACGCGGGCATTCAGTACTTC; CDR3aa: CASSKGLANYAGIQYF; d_gene: TRBD2; j_gene: TRBJ2-4; len: 16; abundance: -; v_gene: TRBV5-5
CDR3nt: TGTGCCACCACAGGACAGGGTGGCACTGAAGCTTTCTTT; CDR3aa: CATTGQGGTEAFF; d_gene: TRBD1; j_gene: TRBJ1-1; len: 13; abundance: -; v_gene: TRBV15
CDR3nt: TGTGCCAGTAGTATGGGGACTAGCCCCCTCTACAATGAGCAGTTCTTC; CDR3aa: CASSMGTSPLYNEQFF; d_gene: TRBD2; j_gene: TRBJ2-1; len: 16; abundance: few; v_gene: TRBV19
CDR3nt: TGTGCCAGCAGTCTCGGGACAGGGCTCTCCGAGCAGTACTTC; CDR3aa: CASSLGTGLSEQYF; d_gene: TRBD1; j_gene: TRBJ2-7; len: 14; abundance: few; v_gene: TRBV12-3/TRBV12-4
CDR3nt: TGTGCCAGCAGTTTGCTGGTTTGGGGAAGCAATCAGCCCCAGCATTTT; CDR3aa: CASSLLVWGSNQPQHF; d_gene: -; j_gene: TRBJ1-5; len: 16; abundance: few; v_gene: TRBV12-3/TRBV12-4
CDR3nt: TGCGCCAGCAGCCAAGAAGGGTCTGACTATGGCTACACCTTC; CDR3aa: CASSQEGSDYGYTF; d_gene: -; j_gene: TRBJ1-2; len: 14; abundance: few; v_gene: TRBV4-1
CDR3nt: TGTGCCAGCAGTCCTCGCCGCTCTGGGGCCAACGTCCTGACTTTC; CDR3aa: CASSPRRSGANVLTF; d_gene: -; j_gene: TRBJ2-6; len: 15; abundance: -; v_gene: TRBV12-3/TRBV12-4
CDR3nt: TGTGCCAGCAGTCCCCTGGGAGGGGGCCAGCCCCAGCATTTT; CDR3aa: CASSPLGGGQPQHF; d_gene: TRBD1; j_gene: TRBJ1-5; len: 14; abundance: few; v_gene: TRBV27
CDR3nt: TGTGCCACCAGTGATCCTAGCGGGAGTGTTGACGAGCAGTACTTC; CDR3aa: CATSDPSGSVDEQYF; d_gene: TRBD2; j_gene: TRBJ2-7; len: 15; abundance: few; v_gene: TRBV24-1
CDR3nt: TGCGCCAGCAGCCCATCAGACAGGAGCTCTGGAAACACCATATATTTT; CDR3aa: CASSPSDRSSGNTIYF; d_gene: -; j_gene: TRBJ1-3; len: 16; abundance: few; v_gene: TRBV5-1
CDR3nt: TGTGCCTCCCGCGGGTGGGGGAGTTTTTACGATGAGCAGTTCTTC; CDR3aa: CASRGWGSFYDEQFF; d_gene: -; j_gene: TRBJ2-1; len: 15; abundance: few; v_gene: TRBV7-9
CDR3nt: TGTGCCAGCAGAGATACAGGGGGATCTAACAATGAGCAGTTCTTC; CDR3aa: CASRDTGGSNNEQFF; d_gene: TRBD1; j_gene: TRBJ2-1; len: 15; abundance: -; v_gene: TRBV12-3/TRBV12-4
CDR3nt: TGTGCCAGCAGCCCCGGGACGGCGAACACTGAAGCTTTCTTT; CDR3aa: CASSPGTANTEAFF; d_gene: -; j_gene: TRBJ1-1; len: 14; abundance: many; v_gene: TRBV12-3/TRBV12-4
CDR3nt: TGTGCCAGCTCACCATCCGGGACTAGCCTTTCCGGGACCCAGTACTTC; CDR3aa: CASSPSGTSLSGTQYF; d_gene: TRBD2; j_gene: TRBJ2-5; len: 16; abundance: -; v_gene: TRBV18
CDR3nt: TGTGCCAGCAGTTCGGGGAGTAAGACTGAAGCTTTCTTT; CDR3aa: CASSSGSKTEAFF; d_gene: -; j_gene: TRBJ1-1; len: 13; abundance: -; v_gene: TRBV12-3/TRBV12-4
CDR3nt: TGTGCCAGCAGCCCGGACAGGCAAGCGCAGTATTTT; CDR3aa: CASSPDRQAQYF; d_gene: TRBD1; j_gene: TRBJ2-3; len: 12; abundance: -; v_gene: TRBV4-2
CDR3nt: TGTGCCAGCAGTTACTCATTCGGGACTAGCGGGAGGTCCACAGATACGCAGTATTTT; CDR3aa: CASSYSFGTSGRSTDTQYF; d_gene: TRBD2; j_gene: TRBJ2-3; len: 19; abundance: -; v_gene: TRBV6-5
CDR3nt: TGCAGCGTTGAAGAATTCGCCTCGGGAGCCGACAGGGGTGGCGGGGCCAACGTCCTGACTTTC; CDR3aa: CSVEEFASGADRGGGANVLTF; d_gene: TRBD1; j_gene: TRBJ2-6; len: 21; abundance: few; v_gene: TRBV29-1
CDR3nt: TGCAGTGCCCTTCAGGGGGGGCGGTGGTTCTTC; CDR3aa: CSALQGGRWFF; d_gene: -; j_gene: TRBJ2-1; len: 11; abundance: -; v_gene: TRBV20-1
CDR3nt: TGTGCCAGAGGGATACGAAGTTCCTACGAGCAGTACTTC; CDR3aa: CARGIRSSYEQYF; d_gene: -; j_gene: TRBJ2-7; len: 13; abundance: -; v_gene: TRBV11-3
CDR3nt: TGTGCCAGCAGTTCCCGCGGACTAGCGGGGGAAGCGGTCAAGACCCAGTACTTC; CDR3aa: CASSSRGLAGEAVKTQYF; d_gene: TRBD2; j_gene: TRBJ2-5; len: 18; abundance: -; v_gene: TRBV12-3/TRBV12-4
CDR3nt: TGCAGCGTGGAACTAGCGGGAGGGCCACGTGTCACCGGGGAGCTGTTTTTT; CDR3aa: CSVELAGGPRVTGELFF; d_gene: TRBD2; j_gene: TRBJ2-2; len: 17; abundance: -; v_gene: TRBV29-1
CDR3nt: TGCGCCAGCAGCTCCTTGGGGGGGAAAAAAGAGACCCAGTACTTC; CDR3aa: CASSSLGGKKETQYF; d_gene: TRBD2; j_gene: TRBJ2-5; len: 15; abundance: few; v_gene: TRBV4-1